This TCR beta chain was sequenced in a study of graft-versus-host responses after intestinal transplantation. Study overall: Induction with anti-thymocyte globulin, then tacrolimus and steroids for about 3 years, was given to all recipients. Study results and caveats: Some GvH clones were seen earlier in gut or blood, suggesting intestinal origin.

For this clone: What it recognizes is unknown.

CDR1 is SGHVS and CDR2 is FNYEAQ in the germline V gene. V shed 5 bases and J 2 bases; nucleotides not matched to a gene: 16. The CDR3 has 19 residues. Profiling relied on immunoSEQ multiplex PCR, and the TCRdb table lists in-frame clones only, not all of them. This repertoire shows some 81,000 clones, roughly 89% found once; its top ten account for approximately 0.35%. J is TRBJ1-3 and V is TRBV7-6; 9 positions match TRBD1. The sequence was collected from a human donor who received an intestinal transplant. The specimen was unstimulated CD4+ T cells sorted from spleen or lymph node cells, collected before intestinal transplant. CDR3 sequence reads: CASSARDRDLHGPGNTIYF. CDR3 coding DNA: TGTGCCAGCAGCGCCCGGGACAGGGACTTACATGGGCCTGGAAACACCATATATTTT.